This T cell receptor beta chain was documented in a study of T cells in Graves' hyperthyroidism and ophthalmopathy. Authors of the study amplified TCR beta CDR3 regions from RNA transcripts. The primer set for the first-round RT-PCR of the TCR CDR3 was HTBI. Each CDR3 protein gets one entry after TCRdb re-called the multiplex PCR reads with MiXCR. The table has roughly 660,000 distinct CDR3 sequences, around a sixth seen once. This clonotype was counted a few times. The antigen is unknown. It was considered stable Graves' hyperthyroidism when ophthalmopathy did not progress within 18 months. Among the patients, aged 18 to 65, hyperthyroidism was newly diagnosed and had lasted under 2 months. Study-wide findings and caveats: In the blood, most expanded thyroid clonotypes above 0.001 appeared as well.

CDR3 length: 15 residues. Deletions cut 1 base from V and 4 bases from J, with 13 bases between. Germline V gives CDR1 SGHTA, CDR2 FQGNSA. Sequenced material: blood. The clonotype was recovered from a man between 45 and 60 years old with Graves' hyperthyroidism. The chain joins TRBV7-2 to TRBJ1-2; D might be TRBD1 (5 bases). The CDR3 DNA reads TGTGCCAGCAGCTTAGTCGTAACAGGAGCCTATGGCTACACCTTC. Its translation: CASSLVVTGAYGYTF. Full variable domain (outside the CDR3, taken from reference TRBV7-2 and TRBJ1-2): GAGVSQSPSNKVTEKGKDVELRCDPISGHTALYWYRQSLGQGLEFLIYFQGNSAPDKSGLPSDRFSAERTGGSVSTLTIQRTQQEDSAVYLCASSLVVTGAYGYTFGSGTRLTVV.